This T cell receptor beta chain came from a study of shared clonotypes between healthy human individuals. Using immunoSEQ multiplex PCR, the repertoire was profiled, and TCRdb retains in-frame clones only, with some absent. The sample consists of some 1 million clones, about 75% of them appearing once. The ends lost 5 bases at V and 10 bases at J; junction bases unmatched: 7. The CDR3 has 14 amino acids. The germline V gene has CDR1 SGHAT and CDR2 FQNNGV. The gene calls are TRBV11-2 and TRBJ2-1; 11 nucleotides agree with TRBD2. Material for sequencing was memory CD4+ T cells sorted from blood. As for subset: CD45RA-negative fraction. This clonotype was obtained from a man aged 18 to 30 in good health. The CDR3 loop is CASSNSGGAFEQFF. CDR3 nucleotides: TGTGCCAGCAGCAATAGCGGGGGGGCGTTCGAGCAGTTCTTC.